The T cell receptor beta chain under discussion was sequenced for a study of Graves' ophthalmopathy and Graves' hyperthyroidism. Overall study findings and caveats: Using a 13-signature model, the authors split ophthalmopathy from stable hyperthyroidism, with 85% to 90% sensitivity and around 84% specificity. The model achieved approximately 71% sensitivity and 72.22% specificity for ophthalmopathy progression.

Pregnant or lactating patients and those with other autoimmune diseases or uncontrolled infections were excluded. Amplified TCR beta CDR3 regions were obtained using RNA transcripts as template. The workflow started with a first-round RT-PCR run with HTBI primers and then moved on to a second-round multiplex PCR. TCRdb reanalysed the multiplex PCR reads using MiXCR and keeps one entry per CDR3 protein. The table includes about 210,000 distinct CDR3 sequences, roughly 27% detected once. This clonotype was observed many times. Its antigen remains unidentified. Sequencing was performed on peripheral blood. This sequence originates from a man in his forties or fifties with Graves' ophthalmopathy.

CDR3 DNA sequence: TGTGCCAGTAGTCCACAGACAGGGCAGGCCAAAAACATTCAGTACTTC. Amino acids: CASSPQTGQAKNIQYF. The chain links TRBV19 to TRBJ2-4, with TRBD1 matching 7 bases. The V and J ends lost 5 bases and 1 base, in that order; junction bases with no gene match: 8. Germline V gives CDR1 LNHDA, CDR2 SQIVND (reference sequence). This CDR3 region has 16 residues.